These 27 T cell receptor beta chains share one sample of origin, sequenced in a study of early stage breast cancer tumors. Profiled with immunoSEQ multiplex PCR; TCRdb holds only in-frame clones, not every one. The data contain tens of thousands of clones, 60% to 85% of them singletons. Sequencing was done on a sample of blood. These receptors were obtained from a person in their twenties or thirties with breast cancer.

V usage is TRBV10-3 and J usage is TRBJ2-1, with 12 bases fitting TRBD2. Germline V gene sequence: CDR1 ENHRY, CDR2 SYGVKD. CDR3 length: 18 amino acids. The trim removed 5 bases at V and 7 bases at J, leaving 15 bases unmatched. CDR3 protein: CAISPASPGLAGRNEQFF. The CDR3 coding sequence is TGTGCCATCAGTCCCGCATCCCCAGGACTAGCGGGAAGAAATGAGCAGTTCTTC.

The V gene is TRBV5-1, the J gene TRBJ2-1; 8 positions match TRBD1. Germline values: CDR1 SGHRS, CDR2 YFSETQ. J was trimmed by 2 bases and V by 0 bases; bases with no gene match: 1. This CDR3 is 15 amino acids long. CDR3 loop: CASSLGQGTYNEQFF. The CDR3 DNA is TGCGCCAGCAGCTTGGGACAGGGGACCTACAATGAGCAGTTCTTC.

The V and J genes are TRBV6-4 and TRBJ2-7; 7 bases are a match to TRBD2. The CDR3 runs 13 residues. The germline gives CDR1 MRHNA, CDR2 SNTAGT. The V gene end was trimmed by 7 bases and the J gene end by 4 bases; junction bases not matched to a gene: 7. CDR3 bases: TGTGCCAGCAAAGGACTAGTTTCATACGAGCAGTACTTC. Amino acid sequence: CASKGLVSYEQYF.

This clone was detected only a few times. This sequence joins TRBV5-1 and TRBJ2-5, with unresolved D. V lost 0 bases and J lost 4, with 7 bases in between. The CDR3 loop spans 13 amino acids. From germline, CDR1 is SGHRS and CDR2 YFSETQ. CDR3 sequence reads: CASSLALGETQYF. Written as DNA, the CDR3 is TGCGCCAGCAGCTTGGCCTTGGGAGAGACCCAGTACTTC.

The chain is built from TRBV18 and TRBJ2-7; D possibly corresponds to TRBD2 (6 bases). V was trimmed by 2 bases and J by 7 bases, leaving 12 bases between them. This CDR3 is 13 amino acids long. Germline-derived CDR1 and CDR2 are KGHSH and LQKENI. The CDR3 bases are TGTGCCAGCTCACCATTTGTAGCGGAGGAGCAGTACTTC. This gives the protein CASSPFVAEEQYF.

This clone was found a few times. The chain combines TRBV7-9 with TRBJ1-1; D is ambiguous. The CDR3 length is 14 residues. Germline assignment: CDR1 SEHNR and CDR2 FQNEAQ (reference sequence). Trimming removed 4 bases at V and 3 bases at J, with 12 bases between. This CDR3 reads CASSSFPVDTEAFF. The CDR3 bases are TGTGCCAGCAGCTCATTTCCCGTGGACACTGAAGCTTTCTTT.

The chain links TRBV5-1 to TRBJ1-1; D possibly corresponds to TRBD1 (6 bases). Per germline, CDR1 SGHRS and CDR2 YFSETQ. This CDR3 comprises 14 residues. Trimming left V 0 bases short and J 1 base short, with 7 bases between. The CDR3 loop is CASSLEQGNTEAFF. For the CDR3, the DNA is TGCGCCAGCAGCTTGGAACAGGGGAACACTGAAGCTTTCTTT. The entire variable domain, with the rest obtained from reference TRBV5-1 and TRBJ1-1, is as follows: KAGVTQTPRYLIKTRGQQVTLSCSPISGHRSVSWYQQTPGQGLQFLFEYFSETQRNKGNFPGRFSGRQFSNSRSEMNVSTLELGDSALYLCASSLEQGNTEAFFGQGTRLTVV.

The V gene is TRBV7-9, the J gene TRBJ2-7; D is unclear. V was cut by 5 bases and J by 2 bases, with 13 bases left in between. CDR1 is SEHNR and CDR2 is FQNEAQ in the germline V gene (reference sequence). The CDR3 covers 14 residues. The CDR3 is CASSPRAITYEQYF. The CDR3 DNA sequence: TGTGCCAGCAGCCCCCGGGCTATTACCTACGAGCAGTACTTC.

V usage is TRBV11-2 and J usage is TRBJ1-1; 8 positions agree with TRBD1. After removal of 2 bases from V and 1 base from J, the junction contained 6 bases not matched to a gene. Looked up from germline, CDR1 is SGHAT and CDR2 is FQNNGV. The CDR3 spans 16 residues. The CDR3 nucleotides read TGTGCCAGCAGCTTAACGCCAGGGGGCCGGAACACTGAAGCTTTCTTT. Protein: CASSLTPGGRNTEAFF.

The V call is TRBV30, the J call TRBJ2-1, with D possibly being TRBD1 (5 bases). Deletions cut 2 bases from V and 6 bases from J, with 11 bases between. The CDR3 sequence is 13 residues long. Germline values: CDR1 GTSNPN, CDR2 SVGIG (reference sequence). CDR3 nucleotides: TGTGCCTGGAGTAGGGGCTCGTTCAATGAGCAGTTCTTC. Its translation: CAWSRGSFNEQFF.

The rearrangement links TRBV5-4 to TRBJ2-4; TRBD1 matches at 7 bases. There are 17 residues in the CDR3. The V gene end was trimmed by 0 bases and the J gene end by 0 bases; junction bases not matched to a gene: 6. Germline V gene lookup returns CDR1 SGHNT and CDR2 YYREEE (reference sequence). The CDR3 region has the DNA TGTGCCAGCAGCTTGGGCCAGGGGGTCATAGCCAAAAACATTCAGTACTTC. Residues: CASSLGQGVIAKNIQYF.

The count of this clone is one. This chain joins TRBV2 and TRBJ2-5; the D gene is possibly TRBD2 (5 bases). V was pared by 2 bases and J by 5 bases, with 15 bases between. Germline CDR1 SNHLY, CDR2 FYNNEI. This CDR3 comprises 15 residues. This CDR3 is CASSEYGIRTETQYF. The CDR3 DNA sequence: TGTGCCAGCAGTGAATACGGGATACGAACGGAGACCCAGTACTTC.

The J gene is TRBJ2-7, the V gene TRBV6-5; D assignment may be TRBD1 or TRBD2 (5 bases each). The CDR3 sequence is 14 residues long. V was cut by 3 bases and J by 2 bases, with 11 bases left in between. Germline V gene data show CDR1 as MNHEY and CDR2 as SVGAGI. The CDR3 DNA is TGTGCCAGCAGTTATCCGGGACGACCCTACGAGCAGTACTTC. Its protein is CASSYPGRPYEQYF.

The rearrangement links TRBV11-3 to TRBJ2-1; tentative D call: TRBD1 (6 bases). CDR1 is SGHNT, CDR2 YENEEA, per germline. This CDR3 spans 15 amino acids. V was clipped by 8 bases and J by 5 bases, with 19 bases between them. The CDR3 DNA follows: TGTGCCAGCGGCCTGGGGGTAGGGGGAGACAATGAGCAGTTCTTC. As protein: CASGLGVGGDNEQFF.

The chain joins TRBV9 to TRBJ1-2, with TRBD1 matching 10 bases. Trimming removed 4 bases from V and 4 bases from J; junction bases left unmatched: 13. Germline CDR1 SGDLS, CDR2 YYNGEE. This CDR3 contains 17 residues. DNA for the CDR3: TGTGCCAGCAGCCCCGAGCCGGGGACAGGGGCCAGCTATGGCTACACCTTC. Its translation is CASSPEPGTGASYGYTF.

The chain links TRBV29-1 to TRBJ2-1, with 12 bases fitting TRBD1. Germline V lookup: CDR1 SQVTM, CDR2 ANQGSEA. The CDR3 is 15 amino acids. V lost 2 bases, J lost 12 bases, and 11 bases stayed unmatched. The CDR3 loop reads CSVELPGTGGGWQFF. CDR3 nucleotide sequence: TGCAGCGTTGAACTACCCGGGACAGGGGGCGGGTGGCAGTTCTTC.

V gene TRBV7-6 combines with J gene TRBJ1-3; D is possibly TRBD1 (5 bases). Germline-derived CDR1 and CDR2 are SGHVS and FNYEAQ. The V end was cut by 2 bases, the J end by 3 bases, with 11 bases between. The CDR3 is 15 amino acids. CDR3 protein: CASSLTRGIGNTIYF. The CDR3 DNA reads TGTGCCAGCAGCTTAACCCGGGGGATTGGAAACACCATATATTTT.

The chain is built from TRBV10-3 and TRBJ2-1, with TRBD2 as a possible D gene (6 bases). The CDR3 extends over 13 amino acids. The germline CDR1 and CDR2 sequences are ENHRY and SYGVKD. The germline V and J ends were trimmed by 10 bases and 5 bases, with 15 bases remaining between them. CDR3: CATLAERDNEQFF. The CDR3 DNA is TGTGCCACCTTAGCGGAAAGAGACAATGAGCAGTTCTTC.

CDR3 region: CASSRSAQRETQYF. CDR3 DNA: TGTGCCAGCAGCCGATCGGCGCAGAGGGAGACCCAGTACTTC. V gene TRBV27 combines with J gene TRBJ2-5; D gene unclear. V shed 6 bases and J shed 5 bases, with 16 bases lying between them. Germline V gene sequence: CDR1 MNHEY, CDR2 SMNVEV (reference sequence). This CDR3 contains 14 residues.

Remarks on this clone: Since the CDR3 does not end with the conserved phenylalanine or tryptophan, this likely comes from a read error. The chain combines TRBV9 with TRBJ1-1; D is undetermined. CDR1 and CDR2 (germline): SGDLS, YYNGEE. The V end was cut by 0 bases, the J end by 8 bases, with 8 bases between. The CDR3 contains 12 residues. CDR3 sequence reads: CASSVEGGEAFL. DNA for the CDR3: TGTGCCAGCAGCGTAGAGGGAGGGGAAGCTTTCCTT.

The chain recombines TRBV9 with TRBJ2-2; tentative D call: TRBD2 (5 bases). V was shortened by 2 bases and J by 0 bases, with 8 bases between the two germline ends. Looked up from germline, CDR1 is SGDLS and CDR2 is YYNGEE. This CDR3 is 15 amino acids long. DNA for the CDR3: TGTGCCAGCAGCGTTGGACTTACGAACACCGGGGAGCTGTTTTTT. Amino acid sequence: CASSVGLTNTGELFF. The whole variable domain, remainder taken from reference TRBV9 and TRBJ2-2, is DSGVTQTPKHLITATGQRVTLRCSPRSGDLSVYWYQQSLDQGLQFLIQYYNGEERAKGNILERFSAQQFPDLHSELNLSSLELGDSALYFCASSVGLTNTGELFFGEGSRLTVL.

The chain is built from TRBV6-5 and TRBJ1-1, with TRBD1 identical over 11 bases. Germline CDR1 is MNHEY and CDR2 is SVGAGI. This CDR3 contains 15 residues. V lost 5 bases, J lost 11 bases, and 13 bases stayed unmatched. The chain's CDR3 is CASSPGDRGTLMAFF. CDR3 nucleotides: TGTGCCAGCAGTCCCGGGGACAGGGGGACACTGATGGCTTTCTTT.

This chain joins TRBV7-8 and TRBJ1-2; 8 nucleotides align to TRBD1. Germline V gene lookup returns CDR1 SGHVS and CDR2 FQNEAQ. The CDR3 is made up of 15 amino acids. The J segment lost 3 bases and the V segment lost 1 base, leaving 4 bases of the junction unmatched. DNA for the CDR3: TGTGCCAGCAGCTTAGTTGACAGGGGATACTATGGCTACACCTTC. Its translation: CASSLVDRGYYGYTF. Combining the CDR3 with reference TRBV7-8 and TRBJ1-2 gives the whole variable domain GAGVSQSPRYKVAKRGQDVALRCDPISGHVSLFWYQQALGQGPEFLTYFQNEAQLDKSGLPSDRFFAERPEGSVSTLKIQRTQQEDSAVYLCASSLVDRGYYGYTFGSGTRLTVV.

The rearrangement joins TRBV9 to TRBJ2-2; D is undetermined. V was clipped by 0 bases and J by 2 bases, with 11 bases between them. The germline CDR1 and CDR2 sequences are SGDLS and YYNGEE. The CDR3 is made up of 16 amino acids. CDR3 region: CASSVGRRFNTGELFF. CDR3 bases: TGTGCCAGCAGCGTAGGAAGACGGTTTAACACCGGGGAGCTGTTTTTT.

The V and J genes are TRBV7-9 and TRBJ2-1, with TRBD2 matching 7 bases. The CDR3 has 14 residues. Germline V gives CDR1 SEHNR, CDR2 FQNEAQ (reference sequence). Trimming cost V 6 bases and J 2 bases; bases outside gene matches: 4. CDR3 DNA sequence: TGTGCCAGCAGGGGGGAGGGGCCCTACAATGAGCAGTTCTTC. This encodes CASRGEGPYNEQFF. Complete variable domain (other parts from reference TRBV7-9 and TRBJ2-1): DTGVSQNPRHKITKRGQNVTFRCDPISEHNRLYWYRQTLGQGPEFLTYFQNEAQLEKSRLLSDRFSAERPKGSFSTLEIQRTEQGDSAMYLCASRGEGPYNEQFFGPGTRLTVL.

The CDR3 is CASSLSPGTRGEQYF. The DNA for the CDR3 is TGTGCCAGCAGCTTAAGTCCTGGGACCAGGGGCGAGCAGTACTTC. The rearrangement links TRBV7-9 to TRBJ2-7; possible D gene TRBD1, 6 bases. Germline values: CDR1 SEHNR, CDR2 FQNEAQ (reference sequence). The CDR3 sequence is 15 residues long. Trimming took 2 bases from V and 6 from J, leaving 17 bases between them.

V and J are TRBV5-1 and TRBJ2-5, with D perhaps matching TRBD1 (5 bases). The ends were cut back, 4 bases at V and 0 bases at J, with 13 bases in the middle. This CDR3 contains 15 residues. Germline V gene lookup returns CDR1 SGHRS and CDR2 YFSETQ. The chain's CDR3 is CASSRQGINQETQYF. The CDR3 region has the DNA TGCGCCAGCAGCCGCCAGGGCATTAACCAAGAGACCCAGTACTTC.